This T cell receptor (beta chain) derives from a study of blood T cell repertoires in COVID-19. At the level of the study: Acute and convalescent COVID-19 specimens originated in the United States, Italy and Spain.

The CDR3 sequence is 17 residues long. Trimming took off 5 bases at V and 1 base at J, with 18 bases between the two ends. Looked up from germline, CDR1 is LNHDA and CDR2 is SQIVND (reference sequence). In the original workflow: Reference gene primer amplification yielded estimated nucleated cell counts. Profiled with immunoSEQ multiplex PCR; TCRdb holds only in-frame clones, not every one. V, J and clone size are those of that table, while D and trimming were read from the DNA. The repertoire holds a few hundred thousand clones, around 87% seen once, with approximately 2% in the top ten. This clone was seen once. Cohort 3 recovery required two negative PCRs, clearance, or symptom resolution.

The chain is built from TRBV19 and TRBJ2-1; weak D call: TRBD2 (7 bases). Source material: PBMCs or T cells enriched from blood (not recorded which). This receptor was obtained from a woman between 40 and 55 years old who had recovered from COVID-19. This CDR3 reads CASSPVGGRGSYNEQFF. CDR3 nucleotides: TGTGCCAGTAGTCCCGTGGGGGGGCGAGGGTCCTACAATGAGCAGTTCTTC. Full variable domain (missing parts from reference TRBV19 and TRBJ2-1): DGGITQSPKYLFRKEGQNVTLSCEQNLNHDAMYWYRQDPGQGLRLIYYSQIVNDFQKGDIAEGYSVSREKKESFPLTVTSAQKNPTAFYLCASSPVGGRGSYNEQFFGPGTRLTVL.